This T cell receptor (beta chain) was obtained from a study of blood T cell repertoires in COVID-19. Whole-study context: From the United States, Italy and Spain came samples of acute and convalescent COVID-19.

Authors' processing steps: Researchers report that nucleated cell counts were estimated from reference gene primer amplification. Profiling relied on immunoSEQ multiplex PCR, and the TCRdb table lists in-frame clones only, not all of them. The DNA gave D and trimming, while V, J and clone size come from that table. The top ten clones hold approximately 1.1% of a sample with about 190,000 clones, less than 90% of them seen once. This CDR3 is 15 amino acids long. V shed 7 bases, J shed 2 bases, and the junction held 7 bases outside the gene matches. Germline V lookup: CDR1 LNHDA, CDR2 SQIVND (reference sequence).

This clonotype was sampled from a man aged 25-45 years with acute or convalescent COVID-19. Sequencing was carried out using peripheral blood. This chain uses TRBV19 with TRBJ2-5, with 10 bases lining up with TRBD2. CDR3: CASKRTSGNQETQYF. For the CDR3, the DNA is TGTGCCAGTAAGAGGACTAGCGGAAATCAAGAGACCCAGTACTTC.